This T cell receptor (beta chain) was documented in a study of T cell clonotyping in hematopoietic cell transplantation. Study-level findings and limits: Graft donor and pretransplant recipient Inverse Simpson Index values predicted broader posttransplant TCR diversity. After transplant, recipient diversity fell while pathologically expanded clonotypes grew through day 180. At the given depth, recipient repertoires were over 97% de novo clonotypes.

Clones were sequenced by immunoSEQ multiplex PCR, and TCRdb holds only the in-frame ones, with some missing. The sample carries a few thousand clones, about 80% recorded once. With regard to this clone: Its cognate antigen is unknown.

From germline, CDR1 is LNHNV and CDR2 YYDKDF (reference sequence). Trimming stripped 2 bases from V and 4 bases from J, with 12 bases between. This CDR3 region has 15 residues. This chain joins TRBV15 and TRBJ2-1, with D unclear. This TCR came from a male patient between 55 and 70 years old who had an allogeneic stem cell transplant from an unrelated donor, so the T cells may come from the graft donor. Some clones in this sample may be carry-over from other donors' samples. Here the sequenced sample was peripheral blood mononuclear cells, taken 30 days after allogeneic stem cell transplant. CDR3 nucleotides: TGTGCCACCAGCAGACCAGGATCCCGGTACAATGAGCAGTTCTTC. It yields the protein CATSRPGSRYNEQFF.